This T cell receptor beta chain came from a study of T cell changes during pregnancy in multiple sclerosis. In its sample, this clone was seen once. Assay: immunoSEQ multiplex PCR; the TCRdb copy retains only in-frame clones and omits some. The sample carries roughly 27,000 clones, about 90% recorded once. Germline V lookup: CDR1 SNHLY, CDR2 FYNNEI. The CDR3 contains 15 residues. V trimming: 7 bases; J trimming: 4 bases; junction bases outside the gene matches: 8. The starting material was CD8+ T cells from peripheral blood mononuclear cells, obtained in the second trimester of pregnancy. The TCR comes from a female donor with multiple sclerosis, enrolled in a pregnancy study. V and J are TRBV2 and TRBJ1-5; 9 positions agree with TRBD1. As DNA, the CDR3 is TGTGCCAGCACCGAACCCGGGACAGGGAATCAGCCCCAGCATTTT. Protein product: CASTEPGTGNQPQHF.